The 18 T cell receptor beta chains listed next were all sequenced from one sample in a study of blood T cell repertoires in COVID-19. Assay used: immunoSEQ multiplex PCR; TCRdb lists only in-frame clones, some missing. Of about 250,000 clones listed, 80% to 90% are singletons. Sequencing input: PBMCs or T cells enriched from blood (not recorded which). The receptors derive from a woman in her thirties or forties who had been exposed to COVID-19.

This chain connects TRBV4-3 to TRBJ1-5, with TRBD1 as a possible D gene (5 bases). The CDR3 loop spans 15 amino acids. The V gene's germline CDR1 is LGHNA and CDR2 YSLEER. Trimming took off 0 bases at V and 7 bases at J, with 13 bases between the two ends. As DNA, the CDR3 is TGCGCCAGCAGCCAAGAGATCGCAGGGATCCAGCCCCAGCATTTT. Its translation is CASSQEIAGIQPQHF.

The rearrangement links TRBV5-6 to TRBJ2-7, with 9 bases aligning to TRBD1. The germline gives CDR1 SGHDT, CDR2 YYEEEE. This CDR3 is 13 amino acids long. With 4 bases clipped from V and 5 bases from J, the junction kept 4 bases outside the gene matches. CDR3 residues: CASSAGTGNEQYF. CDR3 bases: TGTGCCAGCAGCGCCGGGACAGGGAACGAGCAGTACTTC.

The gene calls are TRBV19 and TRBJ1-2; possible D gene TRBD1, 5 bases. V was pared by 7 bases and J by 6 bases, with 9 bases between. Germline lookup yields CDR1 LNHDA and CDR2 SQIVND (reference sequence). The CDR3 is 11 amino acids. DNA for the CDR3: TGTGCCAGTAACAGGTATAATGGCTACACCTTC. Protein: CASNRYNGYTF.

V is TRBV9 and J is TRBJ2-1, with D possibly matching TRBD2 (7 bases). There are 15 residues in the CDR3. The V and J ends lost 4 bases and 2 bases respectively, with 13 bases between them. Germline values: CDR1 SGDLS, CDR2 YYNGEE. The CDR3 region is CASSIRGGTYNEQFF. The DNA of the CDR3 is TGTGCCAGCAGCATACGCGGGGGCACCTACAATGAGCAGTTCTTC.

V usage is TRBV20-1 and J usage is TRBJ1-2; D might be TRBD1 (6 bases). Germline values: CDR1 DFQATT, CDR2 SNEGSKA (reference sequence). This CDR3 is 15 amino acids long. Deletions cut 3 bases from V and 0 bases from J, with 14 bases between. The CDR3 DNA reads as TGCAGTGCTAGTCCCCTGGGGGGGCCTAACTATGGCTACACCTTC. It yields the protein CSASPLGGPNYGYTF.

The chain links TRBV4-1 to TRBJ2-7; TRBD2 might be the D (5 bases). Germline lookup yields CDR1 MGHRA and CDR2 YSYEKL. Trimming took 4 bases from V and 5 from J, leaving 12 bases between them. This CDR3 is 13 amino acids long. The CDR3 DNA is TGCGCCAGCAGCCGAGGACTGGGAGACGAGCAGTACTTC. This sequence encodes CASSRGLGDEQYF.

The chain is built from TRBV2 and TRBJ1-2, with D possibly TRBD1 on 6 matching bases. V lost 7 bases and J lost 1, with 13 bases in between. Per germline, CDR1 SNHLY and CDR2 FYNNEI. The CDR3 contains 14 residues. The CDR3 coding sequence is TGTGCCAGCACCAGGACAGAGCTTAACTATGGCTACACCTTC. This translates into CASTRTELNYGYTF.

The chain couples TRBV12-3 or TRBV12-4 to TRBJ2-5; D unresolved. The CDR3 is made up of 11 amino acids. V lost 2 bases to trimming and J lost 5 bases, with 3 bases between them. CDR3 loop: CASSLRETQYF. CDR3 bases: TGTGCCAGCAGTTTACGGGAGACCCAGTACTTC.

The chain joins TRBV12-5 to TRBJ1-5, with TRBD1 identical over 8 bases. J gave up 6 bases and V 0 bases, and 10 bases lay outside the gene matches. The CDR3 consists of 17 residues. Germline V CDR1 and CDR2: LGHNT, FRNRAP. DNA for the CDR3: TGTGCTAGTGGTTTGGTACTAGGACAGGGAATAAGTCAGCCCCAGCATTTT. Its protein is CASGLVLGQGISQPQHF.

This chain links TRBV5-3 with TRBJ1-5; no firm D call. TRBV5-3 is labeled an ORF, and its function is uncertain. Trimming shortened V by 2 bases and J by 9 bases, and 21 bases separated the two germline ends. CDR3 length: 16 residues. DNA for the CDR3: TGTGCCAGAAGCTTCGGAGCGGGGTTGGAGGGCGGGCCCCAGCATTTT. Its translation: CARSFGAGLEGGPQHF.

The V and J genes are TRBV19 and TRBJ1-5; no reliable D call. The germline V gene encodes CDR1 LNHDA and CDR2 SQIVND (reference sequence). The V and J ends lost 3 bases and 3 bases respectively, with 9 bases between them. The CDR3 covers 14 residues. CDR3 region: CASSIAGFNQPQHF. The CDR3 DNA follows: TGTGCCAGTAGTATTGCGGGGTTCAATCAGCCCCAGCATTTT.

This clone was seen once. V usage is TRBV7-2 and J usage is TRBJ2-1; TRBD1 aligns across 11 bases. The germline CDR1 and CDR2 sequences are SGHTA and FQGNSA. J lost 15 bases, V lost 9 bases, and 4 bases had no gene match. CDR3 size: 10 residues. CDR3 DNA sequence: TGTGCCAGTCAGGACAGGGGGCGGTTCTTC. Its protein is CASQDRGRFF. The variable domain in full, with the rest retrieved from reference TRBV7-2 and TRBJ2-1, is GAGVSQSPSNKVTEKGKDVELRCDPISGHTALYWYRQSLGQGLEFLIYFQGNSAPDKSGLPSDRFSAERTGGSVSTLTIQRTQQEDSAVYLCASQDRGRFFGPGTRLTVL.

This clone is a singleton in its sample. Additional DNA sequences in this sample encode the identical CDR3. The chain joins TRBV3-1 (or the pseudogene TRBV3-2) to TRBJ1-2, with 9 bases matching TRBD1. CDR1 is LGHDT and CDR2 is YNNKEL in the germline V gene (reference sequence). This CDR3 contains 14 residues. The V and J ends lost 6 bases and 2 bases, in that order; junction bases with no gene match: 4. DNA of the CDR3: TGTGCCAGCAGTCGACAGGGGGACAACTATGGCTACACCTTC. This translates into CASSRQGDNYGYTF.

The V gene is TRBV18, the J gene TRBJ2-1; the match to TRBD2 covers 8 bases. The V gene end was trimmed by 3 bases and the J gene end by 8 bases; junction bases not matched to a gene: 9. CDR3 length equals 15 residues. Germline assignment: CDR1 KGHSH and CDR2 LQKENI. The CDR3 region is CASSPAGTSFDEQFF. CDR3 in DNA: TGTGCCAGCTCACCGGCCGGGACTAGTTTCGATGAGCAGTTCTTC.

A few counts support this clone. CDR3 nucleotide sequence: TGTGCCAGCAGCTTGACAGGGATGGCTTTCTTT. Residues: CASSLTGMAFF. This chain connects TRBV5-5 to TRBJ1-1; possibly TRBD1 for D (6 bases). This CDR3 has 11 residues. Germline assignment: CDR1 SGHKS and CDR2 YYEKEE (reference sequence). Trimming stripped 1 base from V and 11 bases from J, with 9 bases between.

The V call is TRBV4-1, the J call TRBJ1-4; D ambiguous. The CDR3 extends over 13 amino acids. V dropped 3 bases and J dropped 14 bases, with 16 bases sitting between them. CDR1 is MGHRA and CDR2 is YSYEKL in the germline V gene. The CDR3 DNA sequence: TGCGCCAGCAGCCACCTTACCCCGGAGAGGCTGTTTTTT. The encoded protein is CASSHLTPERLFF.

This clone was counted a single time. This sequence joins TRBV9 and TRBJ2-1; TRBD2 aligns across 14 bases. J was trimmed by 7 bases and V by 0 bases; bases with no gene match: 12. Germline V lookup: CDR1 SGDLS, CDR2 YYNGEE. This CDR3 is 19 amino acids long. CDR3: CASSVGLAGGSWKGNEQFF. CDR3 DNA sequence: TGTGCCAGCAGCGTAGGACTAGCGGGGGGGTCTTGGAAGGGTAATGAGCAGTTCTTC. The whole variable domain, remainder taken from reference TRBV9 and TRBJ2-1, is DSGVTQTPKHLITATGQRVTLRCSPRSGDLSVYWYQQSLDQGLQFLIQYYNGEERAKGNILERFSAQQFPDLHSELNLSSLELGDSALYFCASSVGLAGGSWKGNEQFFGPGTRLTVL.

CDR3 in DNA: TGTGCCAGCAGCCCAGGGGGCGGGGGGGAAAACAATGAGCAGTTCTTC. Translated, it gives CASSPGGGGENNEQFF. The chain employs TRBV13 and TRBJ2-1, with D possibly being TRBD2 (9 bases). With 5 bases removed from V and 5 bases from J, the gap between germline ends came to 19 bases. The CDR3 has 16 amino acids. Germline-derived CDR1 and CDR2 are PRHDT and FYEKMQ (reference sequence).